This TCR beta chain was observed in a study of shared clonotypes between healthy human individuals. On the study more broadly: The study used three CD4 naive, three CD4 memory, two CD8 naive and one CD8 memory plate per donor. Study-level findings and limits: Non-shared clonotypes had lower generation probabilities than clonotypes shared by all four sorted-subset donors.

Libraries were prepared by immunoSEQ multiplex PCR; TCRdb keeps only in-frame clonotypes and omits some of them. This table has about 690,000 clones, less than 95% appearing once. The CD8 memory sample joined CD45RO+ cells and CCR7-negative CD45RA+ cells. A note on this clone: What it recognizes is unknown.

Germline CDR1 is MNHEY and CDR2 is SMNVEV (reference sequence). V gave up 4 bases and J gave up 4 bases, with 14 bases separating them. This CDR3 comprises 14 residues. The V gene is TRBV27, the J gene TRBJ2-7; TRBD2 is a possible D gene (6 bases). Sequenced sample: memory CD8+ T cells from PBMCs. Described subset: CD45RO+ cells pooled with CCR7-negative TemRA cells. This receptor was obtained from a man aged 18-30 years in good health. Some clones in this sample may be carry-over from other donors' samples. In DNA form, the CDR3 reads TGTGCCAGCAGTTGGGACTCCACCTCTTACGAGCAGTACTTC. Protein product: CASSWDSTSYEQYF.